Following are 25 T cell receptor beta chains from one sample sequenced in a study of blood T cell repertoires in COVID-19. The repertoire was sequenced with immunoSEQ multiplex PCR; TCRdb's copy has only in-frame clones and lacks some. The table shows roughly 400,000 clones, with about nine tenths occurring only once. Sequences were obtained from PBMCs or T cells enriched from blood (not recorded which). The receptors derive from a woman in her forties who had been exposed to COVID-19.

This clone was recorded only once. The CDR3 loop reads CASSAGTVYGYTF. The CDR3, as DNA: TGTGCCAGCAGCGCAGGGACAGTCTATGGCTACACCTTC. The genes are TRBV11-3 and TRBJ1-2; TRBD1 aligns across 7 bases. This CDR3 contains 13 residues. From germline, CDR1 is SGHNT and CDR2 YENEEA. Trimming cost V 5 bases and J 4 bases; bases outside gene matches: 4.

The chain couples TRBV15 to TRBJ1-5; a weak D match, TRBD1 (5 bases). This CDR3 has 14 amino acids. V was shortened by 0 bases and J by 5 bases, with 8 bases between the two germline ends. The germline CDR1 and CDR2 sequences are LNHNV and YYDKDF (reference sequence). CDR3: CATSRDKQDQPQHF. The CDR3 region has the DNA TGTGCCACCAGCAGAGATAAACAGGATCAGCCCCAGCATTTT.

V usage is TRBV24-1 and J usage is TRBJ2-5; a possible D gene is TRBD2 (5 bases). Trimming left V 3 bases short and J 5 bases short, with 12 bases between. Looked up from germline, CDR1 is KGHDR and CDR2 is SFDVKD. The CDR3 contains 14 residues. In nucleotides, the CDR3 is TGTGCCACCAGTGATCCCGGGGAAGGGGAGACCCAGTACTTC. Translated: CATSDPGEGETQYF.

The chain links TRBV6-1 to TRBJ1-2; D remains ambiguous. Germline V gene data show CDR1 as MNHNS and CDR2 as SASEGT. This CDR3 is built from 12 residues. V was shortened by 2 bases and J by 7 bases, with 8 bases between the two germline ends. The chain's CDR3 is CASSEIGSGYTF. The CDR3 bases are TGTGCCAGCAGTGAAATAGGGAGTGGCTACACCTTC.

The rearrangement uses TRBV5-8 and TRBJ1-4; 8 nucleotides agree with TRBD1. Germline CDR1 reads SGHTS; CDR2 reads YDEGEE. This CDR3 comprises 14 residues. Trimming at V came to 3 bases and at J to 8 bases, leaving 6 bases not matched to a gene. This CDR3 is CASSWRQGREKLFF. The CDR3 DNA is TGTGCCAGCAGCTGGCGACAGGGGAGAGAAAAACTGTTTTTT.

In nucleotides, the CDR3 is TGCGCCAGCAGCAATGGACTCTTCTATGGCTACACCTTC. Its translation is CASSNGLFYGYTF. The genes are TRBV5-1 and TRBJ1-2; no clear D gene. In germline, CDR1 is SGHRS, CDR2 YFSETQ. Deletions cut 4 bases from V and 4 bases from J, with 11 bases between. This CDR3 region has 13 residues.

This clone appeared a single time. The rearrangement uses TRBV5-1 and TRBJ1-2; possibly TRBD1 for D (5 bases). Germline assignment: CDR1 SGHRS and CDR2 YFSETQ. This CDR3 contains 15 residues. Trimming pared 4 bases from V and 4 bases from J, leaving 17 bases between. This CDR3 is CASSQNTDSTYGYTF. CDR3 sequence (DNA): TGCGCCAGCAGCCAAAACACCGACAGTACCTATGGCTACACCTTC.

The CDR3 sequence is CASSLTSGGANEQFF. The DNA for the CDR3 is TGCGCCAGCAGCTTGACTAGCGGGGGGGCCAATGAGCAGTTCTTC. The gene calls are TRBV5-1 and TRBJ2-1, with TRBD2 matching 13 bases. CDR1 and CDR2 from the germline V gene are SGHRS and YFSETQ. The CDR3 runs to 15 residues. J gave up 6 bases and V 1 base, and 1 base lay outside the gene matches.

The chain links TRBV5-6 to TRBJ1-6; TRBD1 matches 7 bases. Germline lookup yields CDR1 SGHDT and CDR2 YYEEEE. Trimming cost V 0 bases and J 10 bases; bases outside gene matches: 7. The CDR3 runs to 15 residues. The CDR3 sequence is CASSLVKGAGSPLHF. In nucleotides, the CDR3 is TGTGCCAGCAGCTTGGTAAAGGGGGCCGGGTCACCCCTCCACTTT.

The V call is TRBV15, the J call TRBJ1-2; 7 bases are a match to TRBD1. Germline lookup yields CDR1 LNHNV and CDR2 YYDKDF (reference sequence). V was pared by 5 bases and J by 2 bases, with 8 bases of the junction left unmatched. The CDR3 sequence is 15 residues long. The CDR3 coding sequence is TGTGCCACCAGCCCATATGACAGGGTCAACTATGGCTACACCTTC. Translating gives CATSPYDRVNYGYTF.

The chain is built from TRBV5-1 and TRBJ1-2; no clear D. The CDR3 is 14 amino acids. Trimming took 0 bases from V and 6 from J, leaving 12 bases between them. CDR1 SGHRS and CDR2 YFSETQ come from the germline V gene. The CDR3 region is CASSLAGAGNGYTF. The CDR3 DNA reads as TGCGCCAGCAGCTTGGCAGGTGCCGGGAATGGCTACACCTTC.

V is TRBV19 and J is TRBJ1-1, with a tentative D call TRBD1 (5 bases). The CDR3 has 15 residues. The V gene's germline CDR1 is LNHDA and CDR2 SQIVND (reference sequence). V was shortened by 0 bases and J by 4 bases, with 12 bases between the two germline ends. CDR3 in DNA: TGTGCCAGTAGTATAGATCCAAGGGGCGGCACTGAAGCTTTCTTT. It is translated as CASSIDPRGGTEAFF. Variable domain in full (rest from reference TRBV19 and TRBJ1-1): DGGITQSPKYLFRKEGQNVTLSCEQNLNHDAMYWYRQDPGQGLRLIYYSQIVNDFQKGDIAEGYSVSREKKESFPLTVTSAQKNPTAFYLCASSIDPRGGTEAFFGQGTRLTVV.

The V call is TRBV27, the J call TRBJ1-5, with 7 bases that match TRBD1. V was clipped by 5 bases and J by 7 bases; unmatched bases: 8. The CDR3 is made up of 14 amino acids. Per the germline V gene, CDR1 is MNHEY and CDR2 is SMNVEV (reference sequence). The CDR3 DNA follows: TGTGCCAGCAGTACACAGGGGAGGTGGCAGCCCCAGCATTTT. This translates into CASSTQGRWQPQHF.

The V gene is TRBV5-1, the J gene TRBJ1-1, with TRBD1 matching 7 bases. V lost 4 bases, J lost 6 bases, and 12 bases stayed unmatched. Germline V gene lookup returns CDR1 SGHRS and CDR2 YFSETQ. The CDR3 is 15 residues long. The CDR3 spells CASSTDRASTSEAFF. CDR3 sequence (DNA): TGCGCCAGCAGCACCGACAGGGCTTCGACTTCTGAAGCTTTCTTT.

CDR3 sequence reads: CASSPGRGVYGYTF. CDR3 nucleotide sequence: TGTGCCAGCTCACCAGGCAGGGGCGTCTATGGCTACACCTTC. This chain joins TRBV18 and TRBJ1-2, with D possibly matching TRBD1 (6 bases). Deletions cut 2 bases from V and 4 bases from J, with 11 bases between. Germline V gene sequence: CDR1 KGHSH, CDR2 LQKENI. The CDR3 is 14 residues long.

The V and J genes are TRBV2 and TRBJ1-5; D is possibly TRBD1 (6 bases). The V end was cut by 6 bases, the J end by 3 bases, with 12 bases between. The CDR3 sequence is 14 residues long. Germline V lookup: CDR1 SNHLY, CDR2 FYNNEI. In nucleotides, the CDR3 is TGTGCCAGCAGCGACGGACAGTACAATCAGCCCCAGCATTTT. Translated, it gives CASSDGQYNQPQHF. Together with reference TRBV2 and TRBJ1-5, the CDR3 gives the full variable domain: EPEVTQTPSHQVTQMGQEVILRCVPISNHLYFYWYRQILGQKVEFLVSFYNNEISEKSEIFDDQFSVERPDGSNFTLKIRSTKLEDSAMYFCASSDGQYNQPQHFGDGTRLSIL.

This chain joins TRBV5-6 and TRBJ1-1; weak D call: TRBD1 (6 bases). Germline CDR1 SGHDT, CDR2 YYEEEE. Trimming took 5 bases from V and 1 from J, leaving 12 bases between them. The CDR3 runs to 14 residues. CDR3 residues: CASSTGTKNTEAFF. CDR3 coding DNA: TGTGCCAGCAGTACCGGGACAAAGAACACTGAAGCTTTCTTT.

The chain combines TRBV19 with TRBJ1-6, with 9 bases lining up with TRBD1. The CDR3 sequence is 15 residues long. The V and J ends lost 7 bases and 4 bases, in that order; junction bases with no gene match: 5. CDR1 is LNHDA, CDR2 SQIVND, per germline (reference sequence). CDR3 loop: CASKDRGPYNSPLHF. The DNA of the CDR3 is TGTGCCAGTAAGGACAGGGGTCCATATAATTCACCCCTCCACTTT. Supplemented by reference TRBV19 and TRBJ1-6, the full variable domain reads DGGITQSPKYLFRKEGQNVTLSCEQNLNHDAMYWYRQDPGQGLRLIYYSQIVNDFQKGDIAEGYSVSREKKESFPLTVTSAQKNPTAFYLCASKDRGPYNSPLHFGNGTRLTVT.

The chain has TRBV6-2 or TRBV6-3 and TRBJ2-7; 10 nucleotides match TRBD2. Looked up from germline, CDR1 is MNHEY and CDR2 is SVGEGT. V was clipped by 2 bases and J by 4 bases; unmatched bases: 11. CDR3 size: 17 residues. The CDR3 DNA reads TGTGCCAGCAGTTACACCCGGACTAGCGGCGCCTTATACGAGCAGTACTTC. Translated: CASSYTRTSGALYEQYF.

CDR3 in amino acids: CAWSWTGVNEQFF. The CDR3 DNA sequence: TGTGCCTGGAGTTGGACAGGGGTTAATGAGCAGTTCTTC. The chain combines TRBV30 with TRBJ2-1; the match to TRBD1 covers 9 bases. Germline V gene lookup returns CDR1 GTSNPN and CDR2 SVGIG (reference sequence). The CDR3 loop spans 13 amino acids. Trimming took 2 bases from V and 7 from J; bases not matched to a gene: 3.

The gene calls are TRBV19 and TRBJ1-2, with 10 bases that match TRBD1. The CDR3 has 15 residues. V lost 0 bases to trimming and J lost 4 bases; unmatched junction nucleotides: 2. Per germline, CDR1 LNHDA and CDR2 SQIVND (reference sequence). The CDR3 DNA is TGTGCCAGTAGTATAGAAGGGACAGGGGTCTATGGCTACACCTTC. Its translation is CASSIEGTGVYGYTF. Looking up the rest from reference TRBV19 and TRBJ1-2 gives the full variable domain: DGGITQSPKYLFRKEGQNVTLSCEQNLNHDAMYWYRQDPGQGLRLIYYSQIVNDFQKGDIAEGYSVSREKKESFPLTVTSAQKNPTAFYLCASSIEGTGVYGYTFGSGTRLTVV.

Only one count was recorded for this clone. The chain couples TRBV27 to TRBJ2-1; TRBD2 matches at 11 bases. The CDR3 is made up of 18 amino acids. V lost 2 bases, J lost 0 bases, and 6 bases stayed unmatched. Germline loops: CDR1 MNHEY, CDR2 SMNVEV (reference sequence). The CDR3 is CASSLIGTSGSSYNEQFF. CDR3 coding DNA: TGTGCCAGCAGTTTAATCGGGACTAGCGGAAGCTCCTACAATGAGCAGTTCTTC.

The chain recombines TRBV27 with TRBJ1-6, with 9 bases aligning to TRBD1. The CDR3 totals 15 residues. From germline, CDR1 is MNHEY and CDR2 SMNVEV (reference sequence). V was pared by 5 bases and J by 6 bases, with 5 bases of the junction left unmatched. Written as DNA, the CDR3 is TGTGCCAGCAGTCCCCGGGACAGGGCTAATTCACCCCTCCACTTT. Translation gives CASSPRDRANSPLHF.

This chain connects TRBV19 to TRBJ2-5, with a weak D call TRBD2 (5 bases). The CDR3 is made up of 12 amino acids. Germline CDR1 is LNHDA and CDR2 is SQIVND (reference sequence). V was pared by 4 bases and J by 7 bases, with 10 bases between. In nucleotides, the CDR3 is TGTGCCAGTAGTACCGGGAAGGGGACCCAGTACTTC. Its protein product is CASSTGKGTQYF.

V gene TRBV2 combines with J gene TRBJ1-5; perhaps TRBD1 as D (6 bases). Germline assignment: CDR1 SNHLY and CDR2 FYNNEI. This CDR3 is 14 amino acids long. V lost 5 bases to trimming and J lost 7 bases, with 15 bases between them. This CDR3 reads CASSSRGVGQPQHF. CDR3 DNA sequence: TGTGCCAGCAGTTCCAGGGGAGTCGGCCAGCCCCAGCATTTT.